Listed here are 32 T cell receptor beta chains from one sample, sequenced in a study of blood T cell repertoires in COVID-19. TCRdb's copy holds only in-frame clones and misses some; the assay was immunoSEQ multiplex PCR. Among 390,000 or so clones listed, 90% were seen once. Sequenced: peripheral blood. The receptors derive from a man younger than 30 with active or convalescent COVID-19.

This clone was seen just once. The chain links TRBV28 to TRBJ1-2; 7 bases align to TRBD1. CDR1 is MDHEN and CDR2 is SYDVKM in the germline V gene. CDR3 size: 14 residues. J was trimmed by 0 bases and V by 6 bases; bases with no gene match: 4. CDR3 residues: CASRRTGSNYGYTF. The CDR3 nucleotides read TGTGCCAGCAGGAGGACAGGCTCTAACTATGGCTACACCTTC.

The chain carries TRBV19 and TRBJ2-5; D remains unclear. In germline, CDR1 is LNHDA, CDR2 SQIVND (reference sequence). Trimming removed 1 base from V and 6 bases from J, with 9 bases in between. The CDR3 has 13 residues. CDR3 sequence (DNA): TGTGCCAGTAGTATAGGAGAACCGAAGACCCAGTACTTC. This translates into CASSIGEPKTQYF.

V usage is TRBV7-9 and J usage is TRBJ1-6, with TRBD1 matching 11 bases. The CDR3 loop spans 12 amino acids. V was clipped by 4 bases and J by 13 bases; unmatched bases: 0. Germline CDR1 and CDR2: SEHNR and FQNEAQ (reference sequence). The CDR3 coding sequence is TGTGCCAGCAGCTGGACAGGGGGCCCCCTCCACTTT. Its translation: CASSWTGGPLHF.

This rearrangement joins TRBV28 to TRBJ1-5; no definite D call. The CDR3 length is 15 residues. Germline lookup yields CDR1 MDHEN and CDR2 SYDVKM. Trimming shortened V by 3 bases and J by 3 bases, and 12 bases separated the two germline ends. The DNA for the CDR3 is TGTGCCAGCAGTTTGGGCACCACCTTCAATCAGCCCCAGCATTTT. This codes for CASSLGTTFNQPQHF.

The chain is built from TRBV28 and TRBJ2-7; a possible D gene is TRBD1 (6 bases). From germline, CDR1 is MDHEN and CDR2 SYDVKM. Trimming stripped 6 bases from V and 0 bases from J, with 15 bases between. The CDR3 spans 15 residues. The CDR3 reads CASSPQGAVSYEQYF. Written as DNA, the CDR3 is TGTGCCAGCAGCCCACAGGGCGCAGTCTCCTACGAGCAGTACTTC.

V is TRBV5-1 and J is TRBJ2-7; D possibly corresponds to TRBD1 (5 bases). The CDR3 runs 15 residues. Between the trimmed V and J ends, which lost 0 bases and 0 bases, there was a span of 10 bases. Germline values: CDR1 SGHRS, CDR2 YFSETQ. The CDR3 nucleotides are TGCGCCAGCAGCTTGGTTCAGGGAAGCTCCTACGAGCAGTACTTC. The encoded protein is CASSLVQGSSYEQYF.

The sample holds one count of this clone. V usage is TRBV7-3 and J usage is TRBJ1-6; tentatively, D is TRBD1 (6 bases). Trimming left V 6 bases short and J 5 bases short, with 14 bases between. The CDR3 extends over 15 amino acids. In germline, CDR1 is SGHTA, CDR2 FQGTGA. The CDR3, as DNA: TGTGCCAGCAGTCGGGGGGCAAATAATAATTCACCCCTCCACTTT. This gives the protein CASSRGANNNSPLHF. The whole variable domain, remainder taken from reference TRBV7-3 and TRBJ1-6, is GAGVSQTPSNKVTEKGKYVELRCDPISGHTALYWYRQSLGQGPEFLIYFQGTGAADDSGLPNDRFFAVRPEGSVSTLKIQRTERGDSAVYLCASSRGANNNSPLHFGNGTRLTVT.

The CDR3 DNA follows: TGTGCCAGCAGTTACGCGGTGAACACTGAAGCTTTCTTT. Protein product: CASSYAVNTEAFF. The chain is built from TRBV6-5 and TRBJ1-1; no definite D call. Germline V gene lookup returns CDR1 MNHEY and CDR2 SVGAGI. The CDR3 is made up of 13 amino acids. With 2 bases removed from V and 0 bases from J, the gap between germline ends came to 4 bases.

V usage is TRBV6-5 and J usage is TRBJ2-3, with a weak D call TRBD1 (5 bases). CDR1 and CDR2 from the germline V gene are MNHEY and SVGAGI. This CDR3 region has 14 residues. The V end lost 6 bases, the J end lost 2 bases, and 12 bases lay between the germline ends. The CDR3 DNA is TGTGCCAGCAGCCCCAGGGTTATCACAGATACGCAGTATTTT. Translating gives CASSPRVITDTQYF.

The chain joins TRBV6-4 to TRBJ1-1, with a tentative D call TRBD1 (5 bases). Germline values: CDR1 MRHNA, CDR2 SNTAGT. The germline V and J ends were trimmed by 4 bases and 4 bases, with 10 bases remaining between them. CDR3 length: 13 amino acids. The CDR3 loop reads CASSGQPGTEAFF. The CDR3 DNA reads as TGTGCCAGCAGTGGACAGCCTGGCACTGAAGCTTTCTTT.

The chain couples TRBV20-1 to TRBJ1-1; possibly TRBD1 for D (6 bases). Germline V gives CDR1 DFQATT, CDR2 SNEGSKA (reference sequence). The CDR3 covers 11 residues. As DNA, the CDR3 is TGCATCACTCCGGGACAACTCCCCGCTTTCTTT. Protein: CITPGQLPAFF.

V usage is TRBV7-9 and J usage is TRBJ2-7; 11 nucleotides line up with TRBD2. V shed 4 bases, J shed 3 bases, and the junction held 2 bases outside the gene matches. CDR3 size: 14 residues. CDR1 SEHNR and CDR2 FQNEAQ come from the germline V gene (reference sequence). CDR3 protein: CASSSGLADYEQYF. The CDR3 DNA reads as TGTGCCAGCAGCTCGGGACTAGCGGACTACGAGCAGTACTTC.

The chain couples TRBV9 to TRBJ1-3; D not resolved. V lost 3 bases and J 0 bases, leaving 22 bases between the germline ends. The germline gives CDR1 SGDLS, CDR2 YYNGEE. The CDR3 is made up of 19 amino acids. The DNA for the CDR3 is TGTGCCAGCAGCGCACAAAGAAACCATCCGTCCTCCTCTGGAAACACCATATATTTT. Encoded protein: CASSAQRNHPSSSGNTIYF.

The V and J genes are TRBV6-2 or TRBV6-3 and TRBJ2-7, with 9 bases lining up with TRBD1. This CDR3 is 14 amino acids long. The germline V gene has CDR1 MNHEY and CDR2 SVGEGT. V lost 4 bases, J lost 7 bases, and 8 bases stayed unmatched. The CDR3 protein is CASSLGTGLWEQYF. In DNA, the CDR3 is TGTGCCAGCAGTTTGGGGACAGGGTTATGGGAGCAGTACTTC.

J is TRBJ2-7 and V is TRBV5-8; 7 bases are a match to TRBD1. The CDR3 is 15 amino acids. J gave up 5 bases and V 1 base, and 9 bases lay outside the gene matches. CDR1 is SGHTS and CDR2 is YDEGEE in the germline V gene. Here the CDR3 reads CASSLPTGQAHEQYF. DNA for the CDR3: TGTGCCAGCAGCTTGCCGACTGGACAGGCCCACGAGCAGTACTTC.

A word on this clone: Other nucleotide sequences in the sample specify the same CDR3. This chain uses TRBV6-2 or TRBV6-3 with TRBJ2-7; D remains unclear. The CDR3 spans 12 residues. Germline V gene sequence: CDR1 MNHEY, CDR2 SVGEGT. Trimming pared 2 bases from V and 4 bases from J, leaving 6 bases between. The CDR3 coding sequence is TGTGCCAGCAGTTACCCTTTATACGAGCAGTACTTC. This translates into CASSYPLYEQYF.

This clone was counted a single time. V gene TRBV19 combines with J gene TRBJ2-7; 8 nucleotides line up with TRBD2. The V gene's germline CDR1 is LNHDA and CDR2 SQIVND (reference sequence). With 5 bases clipped from V and 2 bases from J, the junction kept 8 bases outside the gene matches. The CDR3 extends over 15 amino acids. CDR3: CASSSKTSVPYEQYF. CDR3 DNA: TGTGCCAGTAGTTCGAAGACTAGCGTACCCTACGAGCAGTACTTC. Full variable domain (missing parts from reference TRBV19 and TRBJ2-7): DGGITQSPKYLFRKEGQNVTLSCEQNLNHDAMYWYRQDPGQGLRLIYYSQIVNDFQKGDIAEGYSVSREKKESFPLTVTSAQKNPTAFYLCASSSKTSVPYEQYFGPGTRLTVT.

V usage is TRBV5-4 and J usage is TRBJ1-4; D remains unclear. Germline V gene lookup returns CDR1 SGHNT and CDR2 YYREEE (reference sequence). V was clipped by 0 bases and J by 4 bases, with 10 bases between them. This CDR3 is built from 15 residues. The CDR3 sequence: CASSLGQTDNEKLFF. Written as DNA, the CDR3 is TGTGCCAGCAGCTTGGGGCAGACTGATAATGAAAAACTGTTTTTT.

The V gene is TRBV6-5, the J gene TRBJ2-1, with D unresolved. Germline CDR1 is MNHEY and CDR2 is SVGAGI. This CDR3 is 15 amino acids long. V dropped 7 bases and J dropped 15 bases, with 28 bases sitting between them. Here the CDR3 DNA reads TGTGCCAGCACCTCTTTTTCCGGGTTTAATATGTATCTGTTCTTC. This sequence encodes CASTSFSGFNMYLFF.

This clone has a handful of counts. V gene TRBV6-6 combines with J gene TRBJ1-2; D is unresolved. The CDR3 contains 15 residues. V lost 4 bases and J lost 5, with 17 bases in between. Per the germline V gene, CDR1 is MNHNY and CDR2 is SVGAGI (reference sequence). The CDR3 loop reads CASSSLKARGYGYTF. The CDR3 DNA reads as TGTGCCAGCAGTTCGTTAAAAGCTCGGGGTTATGGCTACACCTTC.

This rearrangement joins TRBV19 to TRBJ2-3, with 9 bases aligning to TRBD1. The CDR3 is 18 amino acids. Germline-derived CDR1 and CDR2 are LNHDA and SQIVND (reference sequence). J gave up 1 base and V 5 bases, and 13 bases lay outside the gene matches. The CDR3 bases are TGTGCCAGTAGTCCGGGACAGGGAATCCCCTCTGGCACAGATACGCAGTATTTT. Residues: CASSPGQGIPSGTDTQYF.

The chain combines TRBV7-9 with TRBJ1-4, with a possible D match to TRBD1 (5 bases). Deletions cut 1 base from V and 8 bases from J, with 20 bases between. Per germline, CDR1 SEHNR and CDR2 FQNEAQ (reference sequence). The CDR3 consists of 17 residues. The CDR3 nucleotides are TGTGCCAGCAGCTTAGACTCTTTTTCGGGGGTCGGAGAAAAACTGTTTTTT. Translation: CASSLDSFSGVGEKLFF.

The sample holds one count of this clone. This rearrangement joins TRBV10-3 to TRBJ1-4, with D unclear. Germline lookup yields CDR1 ENHRY and CDR2 SYGVKD. With 3 bases removed from V and 5 bases from J, the gap between germline ends came to 4 bases. The CDR3 extends over 12 amino acids. The CDR3, as DNA: TGTGCCATCAGTGACCAGAATGAAAAACTGTTTTTT. Translating it yields CAISDQNEKLFF.

The J gene is TRBJ1-4, the V gene TRBV19; no clear D gene. The V gene's germline CDR1 is LNHDA and CDR2 SQIVND (reference sequence). V lost 2 bases, J lost 5 bases, and 9 bases lay in between. The CDR3 consists of 14 residues. CDR3 loop: CASSIYSPNEKLFF. Here the CDR3 DNA reads TGTGCCAGTAGTATATACAGTCCGAATGAAAAACTGTTTTTT. The variable domain in full, completed from reference TRBV19 and TRBJ1-4, reads DGGITQSPKYLFRKEGQNVTLSCEQNLNHDAMYWYRQDPGQGLRLIYYSQIVNDFQKGDIAEGYSVSREKKESFPLTVTSAQKNPTAFYLCASSIYSPNEKLFFGSGTQLSVL.

The genes are TRBV11-3 and TRBJ2-1, with 8 positions matching TRBD2. Germline loops: CDR1 SGHNT, CDR2 YENEEA. After removal of 1 base from V and 5 bases from J, the junction contained 7 bases not matched to a gene. The CDR3 has 16 residues. The DNA for the CDR3 is TGTGCCAGCAGCTTAGTTGGCGGGAGGTGGGACAATGAGCAGTTCTTC. This translates into CASSLVGGRWDNEQFF.

The chain couples TRBV19 to TRBJ2-4, with D maybe TRBD1 (5 bases). Trimming stripped 6 bases from V and 1 base from J, with 13 bases between. The CDR3 extends over 15 amino acids. Per the germline V gene, CDR1 is LNHDA and CDR2 is SQIVND (reference sequence). The CDR3 coding sequence is TGTGCCAGTAGCTTAGGTGGGGCGGCCAAAAACATTCAGTACTTC. Protein product: CASSLGGAAKNIQYF.

The V call is TRBV4-2, the J call TRBJ2-1; no definite D call. V was trimmed by 3 bases and J by 3 bases, leaving 3 bases between them. Germline assignment: CDR1 LGHNA and CDR2 YNFKEQ. The CDR3 consists of 12 residues. The CDR3 region has the DNA TGTGCCAGCAGCCACCTCTACAATGAGCAGTTCTTC. Amino acids: CASSHLYNEQFF.

The chain employs TRBV5-1 and TRBJ2-1; a possible D gene is TRBD1 (7 bases). Germline V CDR1 and CDR2: SGHRS, YFSETQ. This CDR3 is 15 amino acids long. V dropped 5 bases and J dropped 2 bases, with 14 bases sitting between them. This CDR3 reads CASSRQGGTYNEQFF. CDR3 coding DNA: TGCGCCAGCAGTAGACAGGGAGGCACCTACAATGAGCAGTTCTTC.

This clone was seen only a few times. This sequence joins TRBV6-6 and TRBJ1-3, with D possibly being TRBD1 (6 bases). V was shortened by 6 bases and J by 1 base, with 10 bases between the two germline ends. This CDR3 is built from 14 residues. CDR1 and CDR2 from the germline V gene are MNHNY and SVGAGI (reference sequence). Written as DNA, the CDR3 is TGTGCCAGCAGAGACAGGATTTCTGGAAACACCATATATTTT. Translating it yields CASRDRISGNTIYF.

The chain links TRBV3-1 (or the pseudogene TRBV3-2) to TRBJ2-1; 7 positions agree with TRBD2. CDR1 LGHDT and CDR2 YNNKEL come from the germline V gene (reference sequence). Losses at the gene ends were 0 bases for V and 9 bases for J; bases not matched to a gene: 11. The CDR3 contains 16 residues. This CDR3 is CASSQDRGGSPGEQFF. In nucleotides, the CDR3 is TGTGCCAGCAGCCAAGATAGGGGAGGGAGCCCCGGTGAGCAGTTCTTC.

There are a few counts of this clone. The genes are TRBV5-5 and TRBJ1-1, with 7 bases matching TRBD1. With V trimmed by 1 base and J by 4 bases, 7 bases remained unmatched. The CDR3 extends over 15 amino acids. Per the germline V gene, CDR1 is SGHKS and CDR2 is YYEKEE (reference sequence). The CDR3 DNA is TGTGCCAGCAGCTTGACAACAGGGGTGGGCACTGAAGCTTTCTTT. It yields the protein CASSLTTGVGTEAFF.

This clone has a single count. V and J are TRBV4-2 and TRBJ1-1; 10 positions match TRBD1. The V segment lost 5 bases and the J segment 2 bases; nucleotides outside the gene matches: 5. Germline-derived CDR1 and CDR2 are LGHNA and YNFKEQ. This CDR3 region has 15 residues. The CDR3 reads CASSERQGANTEAFF. As DNA, the CDR3 is TGTGCCAGCAGCGAGAGACAGGGGGCTAACACTGAAGCTTTCTTT.